This TCR beta chain emerged from a study of CD8 T cells in Susac syndrome. This CDR3 has 16 residues. V was cut by 0 bases and J by 5 bases, with 17 bases left in between. Germline lookup yields CDR1 SGDLS and CDR2 YYNGEE. RNA totalling about 0.45 to 1 ug underwent reverse transcription with random hexamers. With immunoSEQ multiplex PCR, TCR beta CDR3 was amplified across 54 Vbeta and 13 Jbeta. TCRdb reanalysed the immunoSEQ multiplex PCR reads using MiXCR and keeps one entry per CDR3 protein. The profile shows 100,000 to 150,000 distinct CDR3 sequences, around 94% of them singletons. Isolation of CD8+ and CD4+ T cells was performed negatively, whereas enrichment of TEMRA cells was done by FACS.

The sample consisted of CD4+ T cells from PBMCs. The chain is built from TRBV9 and TRBJ2-5; perhaps D is TRBD1 or TRBD2 (5 bases each). The sequence derives from a human donor in good health. CDR3 nucleotide sequence: TGTGCCAGCAGCGTAGGGGGGATAGGGGCTACTGAGACCCAGTACTTC. This translates into CASSVGGIGATETQYF.